This section outlines one T cell receptor beta chain sequence together with its context. The record originates from a study of blood T cell repertoires in COVID-19. Study-wide context: The analysed material was cDNA or gDNA that came from T cells, B-cell-depleted T cells, or PBMCs.

The CDR3 has 12 amino acids. V lost 10 bases, J lost 2 bases, and 11 bases lay in between. Germline V gives CDR1 MGHDK, CDR2 SYGVNS. Per the original methods: Using reference gene primer amplification, nucleated cell counts were estimated. The data were produced by immunoSEQ multiplex PCR, yet TCRdb's version contains in-frame clones alone and is incomplete. V, J and clone size derive from that table, while D and trimming were established from the DNA sequence. The sample includes approximately 360,000 clones, over 80% of them seen just once. Donors were grouped by their self-reported clinical history.

The sequence was collected from a woman between 50 and 59 years old who had recovered from COVID-19. The sequenced sample was PBMCs or T cells enriched from blood (not recorded which). This chain links TRBV25-1 with TRBJ2-5, with D possibly being TRBD2 (6 bases). The CDR3 is CATRDLQETQYF. Written as DNA, the CDR3 is TGTGCCACCCGGGACTTACAAGAGACCCAGTACTTC.